The clone carrying this T cell receptor (beta chain) was observed at least ten times. The antigen remains undetermined. The sample belongs to a study of T-cell memory formation after mild COVID-19. General study findings and limits: The study found contracting CD4+ clones mainly in CM and EM and contracting CD8+ clones in EMRA. Later expanders leaned CD4+, whereas day 15 to 85 contracting clones were balanced CD4/CD8.

UMIs and sample barcodes were carried by the TCR alpha and TCR beta cDNA libraries that 5'RACE produced using constant-segment primers. TCRdb re-called the 5' RACE reads through MiXCR, storing one row per CDR3 protein. In the table there are about 12,000 distinct CDR3 sequences, more than 14% of which are singletons. V gave up 1 base and J gave up 5 bases, with 6 bases separating them. CDR1 is MGHRA and CDR2 is YSYEKL in the germline V gene. The CDR3 consists of 13 residues. Sequencing was performed on PBMCs or a T cell subset sorted from them (not recorded which). The chain recombines TRBV4-1 with TRBJ2-1; D is unclear. This receptor was obtained from a man between 18 and 29 years old who had mild COVID-19 (a few samples of this study predate the infection). Cell type and time point are not known. CDR3 DNA: TGCGCCAGCAGCCAAGTTTTAGACAATGAGCAGTTCTTC. This codes for CASSQVLDNEQFF.